This T cell receptor beta chain was recovered during a study of tumor-infiltrating lymphocytes in localized non-small cell lung cancer. On the study more broadly: Each patient gave resected tumor and non-adjacent uninvolved lung tissue.

For this clone: Antigen specificity is unknown.

Study-level results: Higher tumor T cell infiltration than in uninvolved lung was supported by TCRbeta sequencing.

TCRdb's table, derived via immunoSEQ multiplex PCR, lists solely in-frame clones and lacks some. The table has some 10,000 clones, around 73% seen once. The V and J ends lost 6 bases and 1 base, in that order; junction bases with no gene match: 9. This CDR3 is built from 15 residues. CDR1 and CDR2 from the germline V gene are MNHNY and SVGAGI (reference sequence). Sequencing was carried out using uninvolved lung tissue not adjacent to the tumor. The chain joins TRBV6-6 to TRBJ2-7; TRBD2 aligns across 7 bases. The clonotype was recovered from a human donor with non-small cell lung cancer. The chain's CDR3 is CASSPLGGLSYEQYF. The CDR3 region has the DNA TGTGCCAGCAGCCCCCTGGGAGGGCTTTCCTACGAGCAGTACTTC.